This entry describes one T cell receptor beta chain. What antigen it recognizes has not been identified. No quality values exist for individual bases; no much larger clone is one base distant. This entry belongs to a study of T cells in Graves' hyperthyroidism and ophthalmopathy (dated by TCRdb to the late 2010s). The study in broad terms: Peripheral blood was collected at initial diagnosis, before any treatment. A discovery cohort of roughly 96 patients, about 40 with Graves' ophthalmopathy and about 58 with stable Graves' hyperthyroidism, was used to find distinguishing TCR V-J signatures. Prospective prediction of ophthalmopathy was tested in an independent validation cohort consisting of 18 to 20 hyperthyroidism patients and some 15 patients who later progressed to ophthalmopathy. The roughly 91 discovery patients were randomly divided into training and test sets at a 7:3 ratio. Thyroid tissue and blood T-cell repertoires from more than 5 Graves' hyperthyroidism patients were also compared in the study. After blood sampling, hyperthyroidism patients were treated with methimazole at a starting dose of 30 mg daily, and ophthalmopathy patients were treated with high-dose intravenous methylprednisolone. The paper reports TCR Vbeta CDR3 sequencing of over 130 peripheral blood samples: fewer than 50 ophthalmopathy, fewer than 85 hyperthyroidism and 17 progressor patients. Results and caveats for the whole study, not just this receptor: Most expanded thyroid clonotypes (frequency above 0.001) were also found in blood, which suggests that blood repertoires may mirror thyroid immune responses. In validation, progression to ophthalmopathy was predicted by the model with nearly 71% sensitivity and approximately 78% specificity, a median of approximately 6.5 months before onset. Sample size was not statistically predetermined, and investigators were not blinded to group allocation. A 13 V-J signature model separated ophthalmopathy from stable hyperthyroidism, with 87.88% sensitivity and roughly 81% specificity in cross-validation and 80%/75% in testing.

Stable Graves' hyperthyroidism was defined as no progression to ophthalmopathy during 18 months of follow-up. Hyperthyroidism patients were newly diagnosed, with disease duration under 2 months, and aged 18 to 65 years. Patients with uncontrolled infections, other autoimmune diseases, pregnancy or lactation were excluded. Diagnoses were established on the basis of clinical symptoms, serum thyroxine and TRAb, thyroid ultrasound, and orbital computed tomography. PBMCs were separated from 10 ml of fresh peripheral blood using Ficoll-Paque density gradient centrifugation. Trizol reagent was used to extract total RNA, and RNA quality was then checked on an Agilent 2100 Bioanalyzer. The TCR beta CDR3 regions were amplified from RNA transcripts. The TCR CDR3 was subjected to a first round of RT-PCR using the HTBI primer set and the Qiagen OneStep RT-PCR kit. The libraries were constructed in a second round of multiplex PCR and then size-selected and purified. Libraries were sequenced paired-end with 100 bp reads on an Illumina HiSeq2000. Turning to the authors' computational methods: SOAPnuke was used to process the raw data, throwing out any read that contained adapters or uncalled bases, had a mean Phred below 15, or lacked an exact constant-primer or identifier match. COPE v1.2.5 was used to merge the high-quality paired reads, and each unique nucleotide sequence was defined as a clonotype. Clonotypes were aligned to IMGT TRBV, TRBD and TRBJ reference segments using MiTCR v1.1. Only V-J combinations with frequency above 0.0001, covering roughly 99% of repertoires, were analysed. The TCS score was defined as the ratio of F50 (clonal expansion) to E x V (chaos), calculated using BLOSUM62-based TCRdist between CDR3 peptides within each V-J. Welch's t-statistics and random forest reduced 500 to 550 V-J features to about 12, which were used in a naive Bayes classifier (R e1071). TCRdb took the public reads, trimmed them with fastp at Q25, ran MiXCR for clone calling and kept in-frame beta chains. Rows are unified per CDR3 protein, each entry keeping the most common DNA and genes. The V and J calls here are based on TCRdb, not the publication. The sample data list fewer than 250,000 distinct CDR3 sequences, and 17% of these were observed just once. The ten most abundant clones make up approximately 50% of the sample.

The sequencing input was blood. This clonotype was obtained from a middle-aged man with Graves' hyperthyroidism.

The nucleotide sequence is TGCAGTGCTAGCTCCGGGACAGGGGGCGACGAGCAGTACTTC. This yields the protein CSASSGTGGDEQYF. The chain couples TRBV20-1 to TRBJ2-7, and TRBD1 aligns with 12 junction nucleotides. The germline V gene encodes CDR1 DFQATT and CDR2 SNEGSKA (reference sequence). CDR3 length: 14 amino acids, cysteine to phenylalanine. The sequence is cut down to CDR3 DNA, 42 bases in frame from base 1. The germline V end is reduced by 3 bases and the J end by 5 bases; junction bases left unmatched: 5.